This T cell receptor (beta chain) was recovered during a study of CD8+ T cells in alopecia areata. Concerning this clone itself: Its antigen is unidentified.

Treatment specified: oral pan-JAK inhibitor, 5-10 mg twice daily. Looked up from germline, CDR1 is SNHLY and CDR2 is FYNNEI. This CDR3 has 16 residues. V dropped 6 bases and J dropped 4 bases, with 20 bases sitting between them. Extraction of RNA preceded its reverse transcription into cDNA, which served as the sequencing template. Method: immunoSEQ multiplex PCR; TCRdb's copy keeps in-frame clones and lacks some. The repertoire consists of roughly 220,000 clones, with around 65% occurring once and the leading ten covering 0.95% to 1.5%. General study results and limits: Many expanded lesional clones remained in scalp and blood on tofacitinib.

This material consisted of CD4+ T cells sorted from blood, taken around week 44, from a patient treated with tofacitinib. This TCR was sampled from a human donor with alopecia areata. The chain recombines TRBV2 with TRBJ2-3, with D possibly TRBD1 on 6 matching bases. Here the CDR3 DNA reads TGTGCCAGCAGCCCCAGGGGTCCCAGTAGCGCAGATACGCAGTATTTT. Translating it yields CASSPRGPSSADTQYF.